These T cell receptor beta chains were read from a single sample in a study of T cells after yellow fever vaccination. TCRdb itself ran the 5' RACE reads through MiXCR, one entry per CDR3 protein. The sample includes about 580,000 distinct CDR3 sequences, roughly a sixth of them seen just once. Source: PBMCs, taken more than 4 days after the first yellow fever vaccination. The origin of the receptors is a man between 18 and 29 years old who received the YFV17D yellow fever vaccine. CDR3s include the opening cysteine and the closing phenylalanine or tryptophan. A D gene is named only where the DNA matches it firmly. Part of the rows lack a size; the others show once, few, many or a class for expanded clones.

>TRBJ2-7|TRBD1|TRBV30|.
TGTGCCTGGACCCCCGGGACAGCTACTTTCGAGCAGTACTTC
CAWTPGTATFEQYF
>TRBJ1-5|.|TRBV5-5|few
TGTGCCAGCAGCTTTGAGGGGTCTTATCAGCCCCAGCATTTT
CASSFEGSYQPQHF
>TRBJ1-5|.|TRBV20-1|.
TGCAGTGCTATTCTTTCCGGGAATCAGCCCCAGCATTTT
CSAILSGNQPQHF
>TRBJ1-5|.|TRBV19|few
TGTGCCAGTAGTAGGTCTCTAGTCAATCAGCCCCAGCATTTT
CASSRSLVNQPQHF
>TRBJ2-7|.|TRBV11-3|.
TGTGCCAGCAGCCAAGCCTCAGGGCTTATACCTCCCTCCTACGAGCAGTACTTC
CASSQASGLIPPSYEQYF
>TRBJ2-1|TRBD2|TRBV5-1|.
TGCGCCAGCGATTCAAGGACTAGCGGGGGAGGTGAGCAGTTCTTC
CASDSRTSGGGEQFF
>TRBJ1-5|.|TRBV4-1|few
TGCGCCAGCAGCCAGGGGAAATCCAATCAGCCCCAGCATTTT
CASSQGKSNQPQHF
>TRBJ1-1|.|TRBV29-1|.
TGCAGCGTTGAGAGAGGGGGGAACACTGAAGCTTTCTTT
CSVERGGNTEAFF
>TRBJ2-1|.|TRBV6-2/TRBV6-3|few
TGTGCCAGCAGGCGCCCTAGGGAGTCCTACAATGAGCAGTTCTTC
CASRRPRESYNEQFF
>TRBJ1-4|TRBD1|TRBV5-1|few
TGCGCCAGCAGTCGCGGGACAGGGGCCGAAAAACTGTTTTTT
CASSRGTGAEKLFF
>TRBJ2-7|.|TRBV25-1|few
TGTGCCAGCAGTGACTTTCGGGCTGGCGAGCAGTACTTC
CASSDFRAGEQYF
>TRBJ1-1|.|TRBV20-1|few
TGCAGTGCTAGGGTCAGGAACACTGAAGCTTTCTTT
CSARVRNTEAFF
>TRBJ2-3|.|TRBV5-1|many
TGCGCCAGCAGCCCACCACTTGGGGAGGATACGCAGTATTTT
CASSPPLGEDTQYF
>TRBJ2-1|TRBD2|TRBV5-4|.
TGTGCCAGCAGCTTGCAGGCGGGGGGCTCCTACAATGAGCAGTTCTTC
CASSLQAGGSYNEQFF
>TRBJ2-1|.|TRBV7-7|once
TGTGTCGTGGGGGCCCCCTACAATGAGCAGTTCTTC
CVVGAPYNEQFF
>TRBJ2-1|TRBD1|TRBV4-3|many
TGCGCCAGCAGCCACCGCCACCTGCCGATTGGGACAGGGGGGAATGAGCAGTTCTTC
CASSHRHLPIGTGGNEQFF
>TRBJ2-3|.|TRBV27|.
TGTGCCAGCAAGGCCAAGGCGGGGGCCCCCACAGATACGCAGTATTTT
CASKAKAGAPTDTQYF
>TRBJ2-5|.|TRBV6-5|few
TGTGCCAGCAGTTACCGTCGCGGGGTAGAAGAGACCCAGTACTTC
CASSYRRGVEETQYF
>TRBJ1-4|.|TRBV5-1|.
TGCGCCAGCAGCCCGGGACTCCCTAATGAAAAACTGTTTTTT
CASSPGLPNEKLFF
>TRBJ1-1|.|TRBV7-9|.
TGTGCCAGCAGCCCCCAGCTCGGGAACACTGAAGCTTTCTTT
CASSPQLGNTEAFF
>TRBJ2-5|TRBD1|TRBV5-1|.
TGCGCCAGCAGCTTGGAGGGGACAGGGTGGTTGGAGACCCAGTACTTC
CASSLEGTGWLETQYF
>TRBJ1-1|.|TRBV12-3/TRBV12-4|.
TGTGCCAGCAGTTATCTTTCTTCGAACACTGAAGCTTTCTTT
CASSYLSSNTEAFF
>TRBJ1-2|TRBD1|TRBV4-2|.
TGTGCCAGCAGCCATGGGGACAGGGCTAACTATGGCTACACCTTC
CASSHGDRANYGYTF
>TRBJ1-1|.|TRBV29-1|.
TGCAGCGTTGAGTTTGGGTGGGGCACTGAAGCTTTCTTT
CSVEFGWGTEAFF
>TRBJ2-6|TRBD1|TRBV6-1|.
TGTGCCAGTTGTCCGACAGGGGCTGGGGCCAACGTCCTGACTTTC
CASCPTGAGANVLTF
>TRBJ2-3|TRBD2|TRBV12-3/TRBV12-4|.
TGTGCCAGTGCGGGGAGGGGCACAGATACGCAGTATTTT
CASAGRGTDTQYF
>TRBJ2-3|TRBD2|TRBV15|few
TGTGCCACCAGCAGGTCGCACCTAGCGGGGGGGCCGGATACGCAGTATTTT
CATSRSHLAGGPDTQYF
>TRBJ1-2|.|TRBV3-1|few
TGTGCCAGCAGCCAAGGGACGGTAGCTAACTATGGCTACACCTTC
CASSQGTVANYGYTF
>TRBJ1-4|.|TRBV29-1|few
TGCAGCGGACGGGACAATGAAAAACTGTTTTTT
CSGRDNEKLFF